A selection of T cell receptor beta chains follows, all from one sample in a study of OX40 agonist ivuxolimab in advanced cancers. Sequencing used immunoSEQ multiplex PCR; TCRdb keeps in-frame clones, though not all of them. The sample records 70,000 or so clones, roughly 88% being singletons. The source was CD4+ or CD8+ T cells sorted from blood, collected in a trial of the OX40 agonist ivuxolimab. All receptors derive from an adult with an advanced solid tumor such as melanoma, head and neck, liver or kidney cancer. Each CDR3 is given with its conserved first and last residue. The D gene is left open where the match is weak. Rows may omit the clone size; those that give it use once, few, many or a size class.

cdr3_nt cdr3_aa v_call d_call clone_size j_call cdr3_length
TGTGCCAGCTCACCAAATGGACAGTCCTACGAGCAGTACTTC CASSPNGQSYEQYF TRBV18 NA NA TRBJ2-7 14
TGTGCCAGCAGCTTAAAAGGTAACGTCGAGCAGTACTTC CASSLKGNVEQYF TRBV7-6 NA NA TRBJ2-7 13
TGTGCCAGCAGCTTAGATGTATCCATCAGGGCTCTAACCTCTGGGGCCAACGTCCTGACTTTC CASSLDVSIRALTSGANVLTF TRBV7-6 NA NA TRBJ2-6 21
TGCGCCAGCAGCTTGGGTGTAGCGGAGGGCACAGATACGCAGTATTTT CASSLGVAEGTDTQYF TRBV5-1 NA NA TRBJ2-3 16
TGTGCCAGTAGTATAGGTATACAGGGCCACGAGCAGTACTTC CASSIGIQGHEQYF TRBV19 NA NA TRBJ2-7 14
TGTGCCAGCAGCCAACCAAGTCGTACGCAGTATTTT CASSQPSRTQYF TRBV14 NA NA TRBJ2-3 12
TGTGCCAGCAGCCTTCCGGGACTAGCGGGCAGCTCCTACGAGCAGTACTTC CASSLPGLAGSSYEQYF TRBV7-9 TRBD2 NA TRBJ2-7 17
TGTGCCTCGCAGGGAGGGGCGAACATTCAGTACTTC CASQGGANIQYF TRBV30 TRBD2 NA TRBJ2-4 12
TGTGCCAGTAACCGCCGGTCCACAGATACGCAGTATTTT CASNRRSTDTQYF TRBV19 NA NA TRBJ2-3 13
TGCGCCAGCAGCCAACAGGGTGGCTACACCTTC CASSQQGGYTF TRBV5-1 NA few TRBJ1-2 11
TGTGCCAGCAGTTTCAGGGGGTCCGGGGCCAACGTCCTGACTTTC CASSFRGSGANVLTF TRBV28 TRBD1 NA TRBJ2-6 15
TGTGCCAGCAGCTTTAATCAGGGATTCGAAGCTTTCTTT CASSFNQGFEAFF TRBV7-9 NA NA TRBJ1-1 13
TGTGCCATCAGTGTAGGGGGGACTAATGAAAAACTGTTTTTT CAISVGGTNEKLFF TRBV10-3 NA NA TRBJ1-4 14
TGTGCCAGCAGCTTCCGGGACTACAGATTCGATGAGCAGTTCTTC CASSFRDYRFDEQFF TRBV7-2 TRBD2 NA TRBJ2-1 15
TGTGCCAGCAGCTTTCAGGGGGCTAGGGGTCAGCCCCAGCATTTT CASSFQGARGQPQHF TRBV9 TRBD1 NA TRBJ1-5 15
TGCGCCAGCAGCCAAGGGAGGGCGGTATACGAGCAGTACTTC CASSQGRAVYEQYF TRBV4-1 NA NA TRBJ2-7 14
TGTGCCACCAGCAGAGTAAGCGGCCCCCACAATGAGCAGTTCTTC CATSRVSGPHNEQFF TRBV15 NA NA TRBJ2-1 15
TGTGCCAGCCAGACAGGGCTCGCCTACGAGCAGTACTTC CASQTGLAYEQYF TRBV28 TRBD1 once TRBJ2-7 13
TGTGCCAGCAGTCGGGGGTCGGTCACCGGGGAGCTGTTTTTT CASSRGSVTGELFF TRBV5-6 NA NA TRBJ2-2 14
TGTGCCACCAGCTCGCGAGCGGGAGACGGGGCAGATACGCAGTATTTT CATSSRAGDGADTQYF TRBV15 TRBD2 few TRBJ2-3 16
TGTGCCAGCAGCTTACCGGGAAATACGCAGTATTTT CASSLPGNTQYF TRBV7-2 NA NA TRBJ2-3 12
TGTGCCAGCAGCTTGGCCGCGGGAGATAGCAATCAGCCCCAGCATTTT CASSLAAGDSNQPQHF TRBV5-5 NA NA TRBJ1-5 16
TGTGCCAGCAGTTCTAAGGGCCGCTATGGCTACACCTTC CASSSKGRYGYTF TRBV28 NA NA TRBJ1-2 13
TGTGCCAGCAGCCTCCGGGACGAGCAGTACTTC CASSLRDEQYF TRBV6-5 NA NA TRBJ2-7 11
TGTGCCAGCAGTGACCAAGGGCTGGGTCTCCGGGCCGCCTATGGCTACACCTTC CASSDQGLGLRAAYGYTF TRBV6-1 NA NA TRBJ1-2 18
TGTGCCAGCAGCACCCCGACAGGGGTCCCCTACGAGCAGTACTTC CASSTPTGVPYEQYF TRBV7-9 TRBD1 NA TRBJ2-7 15
TGTGCCAGCAGTGAATATTGGCTAGCGGGAGAAACGGCGAACGAGCAGTACTTC CASSEYWLAGETANEQYF TRBV2 TRBD2 NA TRBJ2-7 18
TGTGCCAGCAGCCGAGGGGGTAACACCGGGGAGCTGTTTTTT CASSRGGNTGELFF TRBV7-9 NA NA TRBJ2-2 14
TGTGCCAGCAACCTATCCGGGGGTTCCTACAATGAGCAGTTCTTC CASNLSGGSYNEQFF TRBV28 NA NA TRBJ2-1 15
TGTGCCAGCAGCTTACGCCCTTGGACTAGCGGGAGGGCCGAGACGTACGAGCAGTACTTC CASSLRPWTSGRAETYEQYF TRBV13 TRBD2 NA TRBJ2-7 20
TGCGCCAGCAGCCAAGATCCGGGGAAGCGGCACAATGAGCAGTTCTTC CASSQDPGKRHNEQFF TRBV4-1 NA NA TRBJ2-1 16
TGTGCCAGCAGCGCTCGGGGTTCTCTGGGGGCCGAGAACGAGCAGTACTTC CASSARGSLGAENEQYF TRBV9 NA NA TRBJ2-7 17
TGTGCCAGCACCCCTTTCATCGACACTGAAGCTTTCTTT CASTPFIDTEAFF TRBV6-1 NA NA TRBJ1-1 13
TGTGCCAGCAGCTTAGATCAGGGCGGGACAGGGATACCTTATGAGCAGTTCTTC CASSLDQGGTGIPYEQFF TRBV11-3 TRBD1 NA TRBJ2-1 18